This paragraph reports one T cell receptor (beta chain). The data were taken from a study of CD8+ T cells in alopecia areata. This sample's treatment: oral pan-JAK inhibitor, 5-10 mg twice daily. V lost 3 bases and J lost 6, with 17 bases in between. Germline CDR1 is SQVTM and CDR2 is ANQGSEA. The CDR3 covers 14 residues. Reverse transcribed after extraction, RNA yielded cDNA as the sequencing template. Here immunoSEQ multiplex PCR was the method, and the copy in TCRdb shows in-frame clones only, minus some. The sample has 120,000 or so clones; 61% are singletons. The material was CD4+ T cells sorted from blood, obtained at week 4, from a patient treated with tofacitinib. The rearrangement uses TRBV29-1 and TRBJ1-2; D ambiguous. The receptor comes from a human donor with alopecia areata. The CDR3 nucleotides are TGCAGCGTTGAGACGCAGACACAAGGCGATGGCTACACCTTC. This sequence encodes CSVETQTQGDGYTF.